This T cell receptor (beta chain) was sequenced during a study of vaccination and CD4 T cells after COVID-19 (dated by TCRdb to between 2021 and 2024). Study-wide context: The convalescent cohort comprised six males and four females, including two Hispanic individuals, seven Caucasians, two Asians and one multiracial person. In ten to eleven COVID-19 convalescent patients and a few infection-naive healthy vaccine recipients, the spike-specific CD4+ TCR repertoire before mRNA vaccination was compared with the repertoire after mRNA vaccination. Control cultures used a CEFX viral epitope pool as positive control, an HIV-1 Nef peptide pool as negative control, or no peptide. Participants received two doses of either the Pfizer-BioNTech BNT162b2 vaccine (n=8) or the Moderna mRNA-1273 vaccine (n=2). An earlier paper using these donors assessed, at the TCR clonotype level, memory CD4+ T cell crossreactivity between SARS-CoV-2 and common cold coronavirus spike proteins. Post-COVID blood samples were collected from convalescent patients a median of around 100 days after diagnosis, with a range of about 35 to 161 days. The cultures were stimulated with overlapping spike peptide pools from SARS-CoV-2 and from the common cold coronaviruses HCoV-NL63, HCoV-OC43 and HCoV-229E. Post-vaccine blood samples were taken a median of about 70 days after the second vaccine dose, with a range of roughly 13 to 250 days. The paper's findings and limits, for the study overall: Among the post-vaccine SARS-CoV-2-reactive clones in convalescent patients, a median about 89% showed up only after vaccination, which suggests vaccine-specific priming. Although the median number of SARS-CoV-2-reactive clonotypes went up from roughly 22 after infection to 35 to 40 after vaccination, the increase was not significant. Of the vaccine-specific clones found in convalescent patients, nearly all (304 of 307) were mono-reactive for SARS-CoV-2 spike instead of being cross-reactive with common cold coronaviruses. Only a relatively small number of convalescent patients were included in the study, and early timepoints following natural infection were not analyzed.

Receptor libraries were prepared by PCR. TCR sequencing of DNA from cultured CD4+ T cells used the Oncomine TCR Beta short-read assay at the Johns Hopkins FTIC core. The QIAamp micro DNA kit was used to extract genomic DNA from the cultured CD4+ T cells. Oncomine TCR Beta libraries made from cultured CD4+ T cells were pooled using unique dual indexes and sequenced on an Illumina iSeq 100. In the original analysis: Non-productive sequences were removed, and CDR3s not starting with C, not ending with F or W, or shorter than 7 amino acids were discarded. The MANAFEST web application was used to identify antigen-specific clonotypes by comparing peptide-stimulated wells against reference wells and other culture wells. To be called positive, a clone needed an FDR below 0.05, an odds ratio above 5, and a productive frequency above 0.1% in at least two of three replicate wells. A clonotype counted as cross-reactive if it showed significant expansion both in the SARS-CoV-2 spike wells and in at least one common cold coronavirus spike condition. Levenshtein distances (stringdist) and unrooted phylogenetic trees (ape) in R version 3.6.1 were used to assess CDR3 homology. In TCRdb, the public reads were trimmed at Q25 with fastp and aligned with MiXCR, with productive beta chains retained. Merged by CDR3 protein, the rows form single entries marked with the most common genes and DNA. The V and J calls, along with clone size, are taken from TCRdb and not from the paper's own processing. For this sample the table gives 9,000 to 13,000 distinct CDR3 sequences, of which about 27% were detected only once. The ten largest clonotypes hold 13% of the sample.

There are 12 amino acids in the CDR3, from cysteine to phenylalanine inclusive. Just CDR3 DNA is preserved here, 36 bases in frame from base 1. Clipping removes 4 bases from V and 10 bases from J, with 7 as the unmatched junction base count. CDR1 and CDR2 are read off the germline V gene as SGHRS and YFSETQ. This clonotype was counted between two and nine times. Its antigen specificity is not known. Base quality data are lacking; no much larger clone is found one base away. Read against the paper, the sample's treatment or condition label means: approximately nine-day PBMC culture with coronavirus spike peptide pools or control peptides (ViraFEST assay). CD4+ T cells from unexposed donors were collected before the COVID-19 pandemic (2011-2018). To expand antigen-specific T cells with peptide pools and then pick out the expanded clonotypes through TCR sequencing, the study relied on the ViraFEST assay. Each well held fewer than 2.5 million PBMCs cultured with 9 to 10 ug/ml peptide pools in IMDM containing approximately 4.8% human AB serum and 7.5 to 10 IU/ml IL-2. On days 3 and 7, half of the culture medium was replaced with fresh IL-2-containing medium. CD4+ T cells were isolated after approximately 10 days of culture through negative selection using the EasySep CD4+ T cell isolation kit. As cell number allowed, CD4+ T cells from unexposed donors were tested for reactivity to SARS-CoV-2 S and N and to four common cold coronavirus spike pools. Ficoll-Paque Plus gradient centrifugation was used to isolate PBMCs from whole blood, and the isolated PBMCs were then either used fresh or cryopreserved at -140C. Each culture condition was generally run in triplicate wells. Leukapheresis product for the unexposed donors was purchased commercially.

The sample consisted of CD4+ T cells from blood, cultured in vitro. This sequence was found in a human donor in good health. Here the chain combines TRBV5-1 and TRBJ1-2, with 7 bases matching TRBD1. DNA sequence: TGCGCCAGCAGCCTCGGACAGGCCACCTACACCTTC. It encodes CASSLGQATYTF.